The rows below give T cell receptor beta chains drawn from one sample of a study of blood T cell repertoires in COVID-19. Using immunoSEQ multiplex PCR, the repertoire was profiled, and TCRdb retains in-frame clones only, with some absent. The profile shows approximately 41,000 clones, about 90% of them singletons. Material for sequencing was peripheral blood. These receptors were obtained from a woman of 80 years or more with active COVID-19. Both conserved end residues are trimmed from each CDR3. Fields, in order: D gene, clone size, V gene, CDR3 protein. D genes are given only for firm matches. Clone size appears in some rows only: once, few, many, or a class for an expanded clone.

TRBD1 once TRBV5-1 ASSWGQGEGYT
NA NA TRBV7-2 ASSHRQLYNEQF
NA few TRBV28 AITSRRSNQPQH
NA NA TRBV7-2 ASSLVGSSYEQY
TRBD1 once TRBV5-4 ASSQPPGQEENYGYT
NA NA TRBV3-1/TRBV3-2 ASSQDRQGAGNTIY
NA NA TRBV6-1 ASSEARGMVKNIQY
NA NA TRBV12-2 ASRLEGTGTGVYTEAF
NA NA TRBV6-1 ASSEASRGNQPQH
TRBD2 NA TRBV19 ASGTSGGSYTGELF
NA NA TRBV27 ASSSGTPLQETQY
NA NA TRBV19 ASSRGKANYGYT
NA NA TRBV7-9 ASSLLGGVTYEQY
TRBD2 once TRBV3-1/TRBV3-2 ASSPLAGGYNEQF
NA NA TRBV4-2 ASSRQGGGTDTQY
NA NA TRBV6-5 ASSNDRNSPLH
NA NA TRBV5-1 ASGPTGSTDTQY
TRBD1 NA TRBV6-2/TRBV6-3 ASSPGQGVPGGNTIY
TRBD2 NA TRBV2 AIRLALYNEQF
NA NA TRBV5-6 ASSFDRNTEAF
NA NA TRBV6-5 ASRDSIEAF
TRBD2 NA TRBV6-5 ASSLLAGAGEQF
NA NA TRBV19 ASSHFRGGGVNYNEQF
TRBD1 once TRBV2 ASNSDRAPNSPLH
TRBD2 NA TRBV7-2 ASSSGLAGGTDTQY
NA NA TRBV9 ASTQGPHLNTEAF
TRBD2 NA TRBV19 ASSIGTSEGDTQY
NA NA TRBV28 ASTPQAGGHGSLYT
TRBD1 few TRBV24-1 ATLDRGSGELF
TRBD2 NA TRBV5-6 ASSLAPRASGAYNEQF
TRBD1 few TRBV29-1 SVSDRGVRDEQF
NA NA TRBV5-5 ASSIRDIEVYT
NA NA TRBV24-1 ATSDIQGSLGNEQF
NA NA TRBV3-1/TRBV3-2 ASSQEWTAHNNEQF
NA NA TRBV27 ASSRDRMNTEAF